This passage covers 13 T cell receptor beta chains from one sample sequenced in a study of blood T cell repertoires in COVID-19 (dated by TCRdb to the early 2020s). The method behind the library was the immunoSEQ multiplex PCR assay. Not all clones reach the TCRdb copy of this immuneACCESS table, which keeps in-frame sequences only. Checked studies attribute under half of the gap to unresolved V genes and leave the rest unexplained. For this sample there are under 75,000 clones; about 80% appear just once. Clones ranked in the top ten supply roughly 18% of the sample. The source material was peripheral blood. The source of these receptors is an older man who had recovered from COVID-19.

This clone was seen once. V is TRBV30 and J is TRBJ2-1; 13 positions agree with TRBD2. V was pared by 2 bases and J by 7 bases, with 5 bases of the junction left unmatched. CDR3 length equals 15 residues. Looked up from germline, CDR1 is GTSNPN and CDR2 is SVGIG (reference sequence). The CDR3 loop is CAWSRWTSGGNEQFF. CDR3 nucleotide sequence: TGTGCCTGGAGTCGGTGGACTAGCGGGGGTAATGAGCAGTTCTTC. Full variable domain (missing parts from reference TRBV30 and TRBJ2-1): SQTIHQWPATLVQPVGSPLSLECTVEGTSNPNLYWYRQAAGRGLQLLFYSVGIGQISSEVPQNLSASRPQDRQFILSSKKLLLSDSGFYLCAWSRWTSGGNEQFFGPGTRLTVL.

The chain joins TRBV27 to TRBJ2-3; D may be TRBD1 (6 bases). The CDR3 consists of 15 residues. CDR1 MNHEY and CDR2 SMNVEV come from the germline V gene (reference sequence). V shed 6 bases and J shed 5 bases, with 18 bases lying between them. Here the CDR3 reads CASSFGTSGLDTQYF. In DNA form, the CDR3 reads TGTGCCAGCAGCTTCGGGACATCCGGCTTAGATACGCAGTATTTT.

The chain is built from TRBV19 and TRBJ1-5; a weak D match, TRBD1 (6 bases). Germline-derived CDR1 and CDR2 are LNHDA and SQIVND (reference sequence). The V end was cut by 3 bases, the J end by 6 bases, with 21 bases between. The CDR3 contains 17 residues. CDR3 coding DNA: TGTGCCAGTAGTATTTCCGGGGGGACAACGGTGGGTCAGCCCCAGCATTTT. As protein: CASSISGGTTVGQPQHF. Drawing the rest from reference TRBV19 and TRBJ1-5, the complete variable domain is DGGITQSPKYLFRKEGQNVTLSCEQNLNHDAMYWYRQDPGQGLRLIYYSQIVNDFQKGDIAEGYSVSREKKESFPLTVTSAQKNPTAFYLCASSISGGTTVGQPQHFGDGTRLSIL.

The chain's CDR3 is CATSREVGPANEKLFF. In nucleotides, the CDR3 is TGTGCCACCAGCAGAGAAGTGGGGCCCGCTAATGAAAAACTGTTTTTT. The chain couples TRBV15 to TRBJ1-4; TRBD1 might be the D (5 bases). The length of the CDR3 is 16 residues. V gave up 0 bases and J gave up 3 bases, with 11 bases separating them. The V gene's germline CDR1 is LNHNV and CDR2 YYDKDF (reference sequence).

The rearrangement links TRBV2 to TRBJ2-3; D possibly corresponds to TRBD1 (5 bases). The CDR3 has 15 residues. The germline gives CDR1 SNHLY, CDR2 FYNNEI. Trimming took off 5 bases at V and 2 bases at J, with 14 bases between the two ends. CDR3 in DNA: TGTGCCAGCAGTCTCGGACAAGTCTCCACAGATACGCAGTATTTT. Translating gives CASSLGQVSTDTQYF.

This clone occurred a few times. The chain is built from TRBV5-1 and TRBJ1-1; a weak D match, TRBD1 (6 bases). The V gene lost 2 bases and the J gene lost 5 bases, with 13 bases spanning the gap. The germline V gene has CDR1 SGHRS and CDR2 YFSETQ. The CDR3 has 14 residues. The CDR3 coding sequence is TGCGCCAGCAGCTTCGGGCAGGGGATTACTGAAGCTTTCTTT. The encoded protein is CASSFGQGITEAFF. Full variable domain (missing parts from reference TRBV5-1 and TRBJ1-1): KAGVTQTPRYLIKTRGQQVTLSCSPISGHRSVSWYQQTPGQGLQFLFEYFSETQRNKGNFPGRFSGRQFSNSRSEMNVSTLELGDSALYLCASSFGQGITEAFFGQGTRLTVV.

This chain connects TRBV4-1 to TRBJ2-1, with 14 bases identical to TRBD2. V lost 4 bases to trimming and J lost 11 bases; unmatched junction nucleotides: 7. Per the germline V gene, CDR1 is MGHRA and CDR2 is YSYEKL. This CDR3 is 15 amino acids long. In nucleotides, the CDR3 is TGCGCCAGCAGCCTCCGAGGGACTAGCGGGGGTAAGCAGTTCTTC. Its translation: CASSLRGTSGGKQFF.

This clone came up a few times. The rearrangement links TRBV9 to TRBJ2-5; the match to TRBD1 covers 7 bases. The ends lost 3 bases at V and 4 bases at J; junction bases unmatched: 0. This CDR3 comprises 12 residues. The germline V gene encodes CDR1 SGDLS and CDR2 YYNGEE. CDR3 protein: CASSAGGETQYF. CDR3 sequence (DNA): TGTGCCAGCAGCGCAGGGGGAGAGACCCAGTACTTC.

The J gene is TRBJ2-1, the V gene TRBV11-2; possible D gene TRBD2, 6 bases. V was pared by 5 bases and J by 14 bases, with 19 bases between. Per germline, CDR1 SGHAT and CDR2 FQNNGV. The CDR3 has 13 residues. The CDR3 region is CASSPVSDWEEFF. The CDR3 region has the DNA TGTGCCAGCAGCCCAGTGAGCGACTGGGAGGAGTTCTTC.

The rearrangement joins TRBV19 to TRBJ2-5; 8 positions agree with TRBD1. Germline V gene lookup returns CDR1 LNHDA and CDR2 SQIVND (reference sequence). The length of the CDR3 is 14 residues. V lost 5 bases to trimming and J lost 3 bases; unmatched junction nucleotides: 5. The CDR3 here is CASSVLTGEETQYF. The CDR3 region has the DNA TGTGCCAGTAGTGTACTGACAGGGGAAGAGACCCAGTACTTC.

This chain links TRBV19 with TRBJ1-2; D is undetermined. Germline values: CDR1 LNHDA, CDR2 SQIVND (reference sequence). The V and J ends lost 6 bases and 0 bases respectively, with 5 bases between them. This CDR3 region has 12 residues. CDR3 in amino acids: CASRRANYGYTF. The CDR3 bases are TGTGCCAGTAGGAGGGCTAACTATGGCTACACCTTC.

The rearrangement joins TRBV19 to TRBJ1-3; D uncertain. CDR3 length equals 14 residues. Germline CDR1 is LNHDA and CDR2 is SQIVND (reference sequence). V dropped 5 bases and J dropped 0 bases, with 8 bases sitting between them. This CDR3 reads CASSDTASGNTIYF. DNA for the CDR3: TGTGCCAGTAGTGACACCGCCTCTGGAAACACCATATATTTT. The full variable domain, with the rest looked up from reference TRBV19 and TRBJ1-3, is DGGITQSPKYLFRKEGQNVTLSCEQNLNHDAMYWYRQDPGQGLRLIYYSQIVNDFQKGDIAEGYSVSREKKESFPLTVTSAQKNPTAFYLCASSDTASGNTIYFGEGSWLTVV.

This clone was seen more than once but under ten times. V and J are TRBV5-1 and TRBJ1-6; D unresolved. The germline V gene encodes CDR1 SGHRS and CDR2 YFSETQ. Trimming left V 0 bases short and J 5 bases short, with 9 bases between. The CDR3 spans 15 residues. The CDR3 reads CASSLGGSDNSPLHF. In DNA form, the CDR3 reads TGCGCCAGCAGCTTGGGCGGCAGTGATAATTCACCCCTCCACTTT. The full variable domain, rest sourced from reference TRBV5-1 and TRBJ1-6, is KAGVTQTPRYLIKTRGQQVTLSCSPISGHRSVSWYQQTPGQGLQFLFEYFSETQRNKGNFPGRFSGRQFSNSRSEMNVSTLELGDSALYLCASSLGGSDNSPLHFGNGTRLTVT.